The sample holds one count of the clone carrying this T cell receptor (beta chain). TCRdb keeps only in-frame clones here, not all; method: immunoSEQ multiplex PCR. The table lists 55,000 to 65,000 clones, around nine tenths of them singletons. Trimming cost V 4 bases and J 1 base, with 13 bases left between them. Germline values: CDR1 MNHNS, CDR2 SASEGT. This CDR3 is 15 amino acids long. The sample is drawn from a study of T cell repertoires in ileal Crohn's disease. Study details: About half of patients got postoperative therapy: around ten thiopurines, roughly 19 anti-TNF.

Time point denoted: neoterminal ileum biopsy at postoperative endoscopy, about 6 months after surgery. The rearrangement links TRBV6-1 to TRBJ1-2; D unresolved. Sequenced: ileal tissue. The TCR comes from an adult with Crohn's disease. CDR3 nucleotides: TGTGCCAGCAGTGTCAACCCCAGAATTAACTATGGCTACACCTTC. It encodes CASSVNPRINYGYTF.